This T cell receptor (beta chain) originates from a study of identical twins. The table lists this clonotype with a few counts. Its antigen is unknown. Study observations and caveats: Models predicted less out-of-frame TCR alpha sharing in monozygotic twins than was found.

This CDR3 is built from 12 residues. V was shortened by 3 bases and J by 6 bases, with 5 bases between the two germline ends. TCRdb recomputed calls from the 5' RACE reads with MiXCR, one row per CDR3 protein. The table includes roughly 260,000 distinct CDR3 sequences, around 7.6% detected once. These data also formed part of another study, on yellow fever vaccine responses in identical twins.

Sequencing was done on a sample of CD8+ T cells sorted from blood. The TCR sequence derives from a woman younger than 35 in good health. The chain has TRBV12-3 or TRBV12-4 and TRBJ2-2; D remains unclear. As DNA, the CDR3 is TGTGCCAGCAGTTTCCATTCCGGGGAGCTGTTTTTT. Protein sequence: CASSFHSGELFF.